Described below is a single TCR beta chain sequence and its context. CDR1 SNHLY and CDR2 FYNNEI come from the germline V gene. V was pared by 3 bases and J by 5 bases, with 13 bases between. The CDR3 totals 15 residues. Original methodology: Reference gene primer amplification yielded estimated nucleated cell counts. The method was immunoSEQ multiplex PCR; TCRdb's version includes in-frame clones alone and lacks a portion of them. V, J and clone size derive from that table, while D and trimming were established from the DNA sequence. Among approximately 38,000 clones listed, more than 75% were seen once. This record belongs to a study of blood T cell repertoires in COVID-19. In the study overall: The United States, Italy and Spain provided the acute and convalescent COVID-19 samples. Sources were T cells, B-cell-depleted T cells, or PBMCs; the material itself was cDNA or gDNA.

The sequence was obtained from a man aged 45 to 65 with active or convalescent COVID-19. This chain links TRBV2 with TRBJ1-4; TRBD1 might be the D (5 bases). Sequencing was carried out using peripheral blood. DNA of the CDR3: TGTGCCAGCAGTGATCGCGACAGCTCAAATGAAAAACTGTTTTTT. It specifies CASSDRDSSNEKLFF.